This TCR beta chain was documented in a study of spatial heterogeneity in lung cancer. At the level of the study: Follow-up PBMC samples were sequenced when available, at a median of roughly 25 months after resection.

V was cut by 4 bases and J by 3 bases, with 12 bases left in between. There are 15 residues in the CDR3. Looked up from germline, CDR1 is SGHVS and CDR2 is FQNEAQ. TCRdb itself ran the 5' RACE reads through MiXCR, one entry per CDR3 protein. The sample lists approximately 30,000 distinct CDR3 sequences; around 9.3% were seen once. Indicated time point: blood at routine non-recurrence follow-up after resection. Unsorted whole RNA from tumor, nontumor lung or frozen PBMC underwent sequencing. This clonotype came up a few times. The sample in question was PBMCs, obtained at follow-up. The rearrangement uses TRBV7-8 and TRBJ2-2; tentative D call: TRBD2 (7 bases). The TCR originated in a female donor with early-stage non-small cell lung cancer. The CDR3 loop reads CASSSGGQYTGELFF. The CDR3, as DNA: TGTGCCAGCAGCTCCGGGGGGCAGTACACCGGGGAGCTGTTTTTT.